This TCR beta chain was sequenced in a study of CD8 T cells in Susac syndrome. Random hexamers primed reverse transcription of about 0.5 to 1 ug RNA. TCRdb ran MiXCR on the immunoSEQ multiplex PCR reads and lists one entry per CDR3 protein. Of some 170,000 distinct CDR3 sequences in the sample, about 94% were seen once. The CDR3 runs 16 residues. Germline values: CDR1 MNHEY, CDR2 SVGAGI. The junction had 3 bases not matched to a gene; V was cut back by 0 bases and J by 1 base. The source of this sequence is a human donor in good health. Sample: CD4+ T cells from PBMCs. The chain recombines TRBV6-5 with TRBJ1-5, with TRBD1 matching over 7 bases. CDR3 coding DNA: TGTGCCAGCAGTTACTCCCCGACAGGGAGCAATCAGCCCCAGCATTTT. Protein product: CASSYSPTGSNQPQHF.